The source of this T cell receptor beta chain is a study of CD8 T cells in Susac syndrome (dated by TCRdb to between 2018 and 2021). For the study in its entirety: Of the Susac syndrome patients who were sequenced, roughly 6 had clinically active disease and roughly eight were in clinical remission. The study compared CD8+ T cell repertoire clonality among 12 healthy donors, 14 Susac syndrome patients and fewer than 19 multiple sclerosis patients. Whether CD8+ T cell activation and differentiation in Susac syndrome was antigen driven was tested using repertoire sequencing. At blood withdrawal, Susac syndrome patients were therapy-naive, treated with corticosteroids (with IVIg additionally given to some), or treated with IVIg alone.

High-throughput TCR beta sequencing profiled peripheral blood CD8+ and CD4+ T cells from healthy donors, Susac syndrome patients and multiple sclerosis patients. The Susac syndrome patients fulfilled recently defined diagnostic criteria for either definite or probable disease. Bulk CD8+ and CD4+ T cells were purified magnetically by negative isolation, whereas CD8+ TEMRA cells were enriched by FACS. Blood was collected in EDTA tubes and processed within 24 hours, with PBMCs isolated through density gradient centrifugation. PBMCs intended for TCR sequencing were cryopreserved in liquid nitrogen and were subsequently thawed in a 37 degrees C water bath. A purity of at least 90% was achieved for sorted or isolated CD4+, CD8+ and CD8+ TEMRA cells. On the study overall, not on this receptor specifically: Approximately 15 Susac-specific public clones were identified in the total CD8+ repertoire, and roughly five Susac-specific public clones were identified in the CD8+ TEMRA repertoire. The number of individuals in the TCR sequencing and HLA analysis was acknowledged as relatively small. Clonal expansion was observed in Susac syndrome CD8+ repertoires, with the highest expansion in CD8+ TEMRA cells and greater expansion in clinically active than in remitting patients.

RNA was extracted with the RNeasy kit and about 0.45 to 1 ug was reverse transcribed using random hexamers. The immunoSEQ multiplex PCR assay, covering 54 Vbeta and 13 Jbeta segments, was used to amplify TCR beta CDR3 regions. PCR amplification bias was corrected by using a synthetic template baseline for primer optimization and computational correction. Per the authors' processing: Reads were annotated to V, D and J genes according to IMGT and were analyzed with immunoSEQ Analyzer, with only productive sequences retained. To calculate clonality, Shannon entropy was normalized by log2 of the number of productive unique sequences and then subtracted from one. Public and private clones were assessed among the 100 most prevalent clones of each patient and control. Clones were defined as Susac-specific when absent from the healthy and MS cohorts, from some 1,100 published viral clones and from other ImmuneACCESS disease sequences. TCRdb reprocessed the public reads (quality trimming at Q25 with fastp, clone calling with MiXCR) and kept in-frame beta chains. Rows are combined by CDR3 protein, so each entry shows the most common genes and DNA. TCRdb's processing, not the study's, gives the V and J calls here. The sample table lists about 120,000 distinct CDR3 sequences, roughly 94% of them with a count of one. The ten largest clones add up to 0.28% of the sample.

The germline V gene gives CDR1 as KGHDR and CDR2 as SFDVKD. Deletion took 3 bases off V and 6 bases off J, with a span of 11 bases between the germline ends. The CDR3 covers 13 residues, taking in both the cysteine and the phenylalanine. Left in the record is the CDR3 DNA by itself, 39 bases read in frame from the first base. On this clonotype: There is no known antigen for this receptor. The sample holds no much larger clone one base away, and base qualities are not on file.

This sequence was found in a human donor with Susac syndrome. This chain is built from TRBV24-1 and TRBJ2-7; confidence is insufficient to name the D gene. Sequencing used CD8+ T cells from PBMCs. The nucleotide sequence is given as TGTGCCACCAGTGATGTAGCTGGCGGCGAGCAGTACTTC. This codes for CATSDVAGGEQYF.